This TCR beta chain was obtained from a study of T cell responses to AZD1222 COVID-19 vaccine (dated by TCRdb to about 2021). Turning to the overall study: Because spike-specific TCR depth and breadth did not differ between the two schedules, AZD1222 recipients who got a second dose at roughly 4 weeks were pooled with those who got a second dose at roughly 12 weeks. A total of approximately 240 trial participants underwent TCR sequencing, of whom some 210 received two doses of AZD1222 and roughly 25 received two doses of the MenACWY control vaccine. Trial participants were enrolled by age into 18-55, 56-69 and 70-plus year subgroups, with about 150, 28 and 57 TCR-sequenced participants respectively. Paper-wide results and their limitations: The vaccine-associated CD4 TCRs covered the entire spike protein, and the dominant responses fell in regions 160-218 and 743-854. Conclusions about previously exposed vaccinees were limited because only a handful of AZD1222 recipients were SARS-CoV-2 seropositive at baseline. Because no day 14 peak-response samples were available, the repertoires could be characterized only after the peak T cell response. A significant rise in spike-specific TCR breadth and depth was observed after two AZD1222 doses relative to day 0 and relative to MenACWY recipients. In the small 56-69-year group, the increase in depth fell short of significance, most likely because of low power. Most participants were white British and females outnumbered males, and the authors suggested that clonal diversity may have been underestimated. Reportedly, almost half of the unique spike-specific TCRs recognized epitopes lying outside the regions that are mutated in the B.1.351 and B.1.1.7 variants.

The germline ends are 12 bases apart after V is trimmed by 0 bases and J by 0 bases. CDR1 and CDR2, per the germline V gene, are SGHRS and YFSETQ. From the cysteine up to the phenylalanine, the CDR3 has a length of 16 residues. Solely the CDR3 DNA is kept, with 48 bases framed from the first base. Points on this clone: The specificity of this receptor is unknown. No qualities accompany the bases; no much larger clone lies one base away.

The CDR3 regions of human TCRbeta chains were analyzed by immunosequencing. The paper's processing steps were these. Repertoire TCRs were matched against a reference library of SARS-CoV-2-specific TCRs generated with the MIRA antigen-specificity platform. Breadth meant the fraction of unique TCRs that were SARS-CoV-2-associated, whereas depth meant the fraction of total T cells that were SARS-CoV-2-associated. Using the MIRA data, every spike-specific TCR was mapped to the spike region that the TCR reacted to and assigned to either a CD4 or a CD8 class. Log10-transformed breadth and depth values were compared by one-way ANOVA with Sidak's multiple comparisons tests. TCRdb stores this immuneACCESS table with in-frame sequences only. Part of the clones is absent; in the studies checked, under half of the shortfall reflects unresolved V genes, and no reason is known for the rest. For V, J and clone size, that table is used; D and trimming come from the DNA. The sample table lists 180,000 or so clones, roughly nine tenths of them with a count of one. The ten largest account for 1.6% of the sample.

The time point label on this specimen signifies: baseline before first vaccination. Vaccinee samples came from UK trials COV001 and COV002, including a single-blind randomized controlled phase 2/3 trial of AZD1222 (ChAdOx1 nCoV-19) in healthy adults. For TCRbeta chain sequencing, PBMC samples from trial participants were taken at day 0 and at day 28 after the second dose. Sequences were derived from peripheral blood, sampled on day 0 of AZD1222 vaccination. The sequence is built from TRBV5-1 and TRBJ1-1; the D gene identity is not certain. The TCR sequence derives from an adult in good health. The nucleotide sequence reads as follows: TGCGCCAGCAGCTTGGATAGGGCTGGGATGAACACTGAAGCTTTCTTT. Its product reads: CASSLDRAGMNTEAFF. The full variable domain, with segments outside the CDR3 supplied by the reference TRBV5-1 and TRBJ1-1 proteins, appears as KAGVTQTPRYLIKTRGQQVTLSCSPISGHRSVSWYQQTPGQGLQFLFEYFSETQRNKGNFPGRFSGRQFSNSRSEMNVSTLELGDSALYLCASSLDRAGMNTEAFFGQGTRLTVV.